This TCR beta chain originates from a study of Graves' ophthalmopathy and Graves' hyperthyroidism. Study in general: A follow-up of 18 months without ophthalmopathy meant that hyperthyroidism was stable. General study points: Blood also carried most expanded thyroid clonotypes exceeding 0.001 frequency.

This CDR3 spans 14 amino acids. CDR1 SGHTA and CDR2 FQGNSA come from the germline V gene. V lost 6 bases and J lost 5; bases outside the gene matches: 8. Hyperthyroidism patients, aged 18 to 65, were newly diagnosed, under 2 months' duration. Diagnostic conclusions were grounded in clinical symptoms, serum thyroxine, TRAb, thyroid ultrasound and orbital computed tomography. The authors amplified TCR beta CDR3 regions, and they did so from RNA transcripts for repertoire sequencing. A first-round RT-PCR used HTBI primers, followed by a second-round multiplex PCR. TCRdb independently ran MiXCR on the multiplex PCR reads; one entry per CDR3 protein. In the table there are about 500,000 distinct CDR3 sequences, less than 45% of which are singletons. In regard to this clonotype: Its cognate antigen is unknown.

The rearrangement joins TRBV7-2 to TRBJ2-5; TRBD1 matches at 8 bases. This receptor was taken from an adult man with Graves' hyperthyroidism. Sequencing input: peripheral blood or thyroid tissue (not recorded which). DNA of the CDR3: TGTGCCAGCAGGGGAGCAGGGGGCGAGGAGACCCAGTACTTC. Residues: CASRGAGGEETQYF.